This T cell receptor beta chain is from a study of shared clonotypes between healthy human individuals. Every immunoSEQ plate was one replicate of a subset's evenly spread DNA. Here immunoSEQ multiplex PCR was the method, and the copy in TCRdb shows in-frame clones only, minus some. Of about 1.4 million clones listed, around 97% were seen once; the top ten hold approximately 1%. Study-wide points: The four-donor shared clonotypes exceeded non-shared clonotypes in generation probability, with non-shared ones scoring lower. Large depth notwithstanding, sorted-subset sequencing proved incomplete by rarefaction.

Concerning this clone: Its antigen is still unknown.

Germline V lookup: CDR1 ENHRY, CDR2 SYGVKD. The CDR3 length is 14 residues. Losses at the gene ends were 6 bases for V and 2 bases for J; bases not matched to a gene: 6. The receptor was derived from a man between 25 and 39 years old in good health. Specimen: naive CD4+ T cells sorted from blood. Subset indicated: CD45RA+ positively selected. The chain is built from TRBV10-3 and TRBJ2-5, with TRBD2 matching over 7 bases. In nucleotides, the CDR3 is TGTGCCATCAGGGGAGCGGGAACTCAAGAGACCCAGTACTTC. It yields the protein CAIRGAGTQETQYF.